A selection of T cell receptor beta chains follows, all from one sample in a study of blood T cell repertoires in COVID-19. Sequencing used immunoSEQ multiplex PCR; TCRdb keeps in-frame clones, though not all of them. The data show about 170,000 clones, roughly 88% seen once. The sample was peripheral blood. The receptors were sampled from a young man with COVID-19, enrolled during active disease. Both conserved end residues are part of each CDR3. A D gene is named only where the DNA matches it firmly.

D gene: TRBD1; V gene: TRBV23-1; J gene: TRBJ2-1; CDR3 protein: CASSQPKPDRGRQFF
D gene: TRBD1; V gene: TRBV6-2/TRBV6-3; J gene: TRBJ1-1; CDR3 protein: CASSTGGSGNTEAFF
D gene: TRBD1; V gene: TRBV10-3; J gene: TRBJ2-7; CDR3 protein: CAISNRGYEQYF
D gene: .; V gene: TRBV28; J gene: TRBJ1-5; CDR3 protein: CASSLLAGRNQPQHF
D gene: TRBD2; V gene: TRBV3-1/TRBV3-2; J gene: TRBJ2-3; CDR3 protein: CASSQEGPGGGTDTQYF
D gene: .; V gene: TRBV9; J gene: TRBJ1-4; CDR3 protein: CASSGGGHGEKLFF
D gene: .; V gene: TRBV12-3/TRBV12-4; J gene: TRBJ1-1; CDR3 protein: CASTNIPTEAFF
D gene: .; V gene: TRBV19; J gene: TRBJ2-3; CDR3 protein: CASSMVGLTDTQYF
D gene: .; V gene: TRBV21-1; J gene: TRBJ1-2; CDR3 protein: CASSKGGVPNPISCYGYTF
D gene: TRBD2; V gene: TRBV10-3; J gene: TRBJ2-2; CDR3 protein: CAISSGNPTGELFF
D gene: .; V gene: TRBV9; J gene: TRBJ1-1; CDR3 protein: CASSPLTEAFF
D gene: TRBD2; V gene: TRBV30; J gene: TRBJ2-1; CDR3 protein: CAWSVPGLAGFSSYNEQFF
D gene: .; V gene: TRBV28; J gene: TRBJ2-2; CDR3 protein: CASNSQGTGELFF
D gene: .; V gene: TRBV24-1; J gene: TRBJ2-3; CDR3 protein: CATSDWKGLPTDTQYF
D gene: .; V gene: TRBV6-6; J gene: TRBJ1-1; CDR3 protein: CASSLEENTEAFF
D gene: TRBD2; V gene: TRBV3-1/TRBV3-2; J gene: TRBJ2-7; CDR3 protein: CASDTLAGNTYEQYF
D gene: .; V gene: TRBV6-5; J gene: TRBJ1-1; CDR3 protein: CASSYSLNTEAFF
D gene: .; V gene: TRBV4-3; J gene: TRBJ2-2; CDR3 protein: CASSQDSGDSTGELFF
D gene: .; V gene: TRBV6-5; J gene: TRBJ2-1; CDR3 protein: CASSYSSWGRGEQFF
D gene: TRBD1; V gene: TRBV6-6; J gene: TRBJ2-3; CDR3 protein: CASSYSGQGTDTQYF
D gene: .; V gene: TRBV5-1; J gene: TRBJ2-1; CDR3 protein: CASSAEFGSYNEQFF
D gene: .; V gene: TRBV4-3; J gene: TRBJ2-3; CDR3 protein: CASSQEPARWQYF
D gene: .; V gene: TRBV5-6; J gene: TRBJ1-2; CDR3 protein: CASSLIGARGGYTF
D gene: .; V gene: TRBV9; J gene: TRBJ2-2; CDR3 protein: CASSVVSGVGGLFF
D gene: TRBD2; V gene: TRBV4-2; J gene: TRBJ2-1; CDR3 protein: CASSRTWGSGSLGNNEQFF
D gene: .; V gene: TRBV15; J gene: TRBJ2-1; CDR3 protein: CATSRRGSSYNEQFF
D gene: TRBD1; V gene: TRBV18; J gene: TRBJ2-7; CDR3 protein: CASSPPAPGGSYEQYF
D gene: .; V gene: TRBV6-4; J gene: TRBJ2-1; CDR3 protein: CASSDGGDGYNEQFF
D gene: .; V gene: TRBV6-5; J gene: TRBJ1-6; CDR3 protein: CASSYSGQGNSPLHF
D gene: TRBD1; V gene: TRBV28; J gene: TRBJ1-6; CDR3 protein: CASRGQGLYNSPLHF
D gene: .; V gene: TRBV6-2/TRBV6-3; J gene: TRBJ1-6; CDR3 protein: CASSYRGQNSPLHF
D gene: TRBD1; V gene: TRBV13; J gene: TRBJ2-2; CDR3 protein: CASSLTGAGELFF
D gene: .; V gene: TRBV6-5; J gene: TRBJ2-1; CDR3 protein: CASTIGGNEQFF
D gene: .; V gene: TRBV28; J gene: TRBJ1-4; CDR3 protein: CASTSPAGQGEKLLF
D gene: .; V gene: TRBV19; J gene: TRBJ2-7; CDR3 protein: CASRYGRGSSYEQYF
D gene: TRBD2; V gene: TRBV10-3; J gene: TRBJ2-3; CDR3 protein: CAISAPGLAGGPISTDTQYF
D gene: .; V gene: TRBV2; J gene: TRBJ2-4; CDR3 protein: CASTPRRQGRRVAKNIQYF
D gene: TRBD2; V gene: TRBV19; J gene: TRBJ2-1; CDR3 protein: CASSTPSGRAWNEQFF
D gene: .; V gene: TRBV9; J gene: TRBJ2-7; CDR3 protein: CASSGGAGSPYEQYF
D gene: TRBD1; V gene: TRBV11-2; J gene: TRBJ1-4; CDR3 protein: CASSLGQTNEKLFF
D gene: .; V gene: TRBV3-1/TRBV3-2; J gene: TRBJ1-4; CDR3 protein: CASSHKSVPGEKLLF
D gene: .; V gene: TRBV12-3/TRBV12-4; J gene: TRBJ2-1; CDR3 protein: CASSPDSYNEQFF
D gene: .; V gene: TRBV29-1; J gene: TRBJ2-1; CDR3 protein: CSAPLFGEQFF
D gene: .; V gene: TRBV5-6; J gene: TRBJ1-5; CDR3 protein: CASSRVDFPQPQHF
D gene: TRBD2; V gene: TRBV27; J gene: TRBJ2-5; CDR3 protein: CASSLWASGKETQYF
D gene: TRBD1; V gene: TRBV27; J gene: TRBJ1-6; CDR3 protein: CASSGQGGAYF
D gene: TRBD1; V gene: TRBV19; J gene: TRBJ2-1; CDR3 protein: CASSIEQGYEQFF
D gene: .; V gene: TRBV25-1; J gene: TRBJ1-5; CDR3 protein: CASSESRGGQPQHF